A single sample gave rise to the 27 T cell receptor beta chains below, sequenced in a study of shared clonotypes between healthy human individuals. CD8 cells regarded as naive lacked CD45RO, were positively chosen for CCR7, and omitted terminally differentiated effector memory CD45RA+ cells. Profiled with immunoSEQ multiplex PCR; TCRdb holds only in-frame clones, not every one. This table holds about 680,000 clones, 92% found once. The specimen was naive CD8+ T cells sorted from blood. The receptors come from a man aged 30-40 years in good health.

The rearrangement links TRBV5-8 to TRBJ2-7; tentative D call: TRBD1 (6 bases). The CDR3 is 14 amino acids. CDR1 is SGHTS, CDR2 YDEGEE, per germline. V was cut by 0 bases and J by 7 bases, with 14 bases left in between. CDR3 amino acids: CASSLGQGSLEQYF. The CDR3 bases are TGTGCCAGCAGCTTGGGGCAGGGGTCGTTGGAGCAGTACTTC. Complete variable domain (other parts from reference TRBV5-8 and TRBJ2-7): EAGVTQSPTHLIKTRGQQATLRCSPISGHTSVYWYQQALGLGLQFLLWYDEGEERNRGNFPPRFSGRQFPNYSSELNVNALELEDSALYLCASSLGQGSLEQYFGPGTRLTVT.

This chain joins TRBV9 and TRBJ1-5, with 9 positions matching TRBD1. J gave up 7 bases and V 2 bases, and 7 bases lay outside the gene matches. The CDR3 totals 15 residues. Germline V gene sequence: CDR1 SGDLS, CDR2 YYNGEE. In DNA, the CDR3 is TGTGCCAGCAGCGTCGGGGGGACAGGGCACCAGCCCCAGCATTTT. Translated, it gives CASSVGGTGHQPQHF.

This sequence joins TRBV27 and TRBJ2-1; D gene ambiguous. Germline CDR1 reads MNHEY; CDR2 reads SMNVEV (reference sequence). The CDR3 is 13 residues long. With 5 bases removed from V and 5 bases from J, the gap between germline ends came to 10 bases. CDR3 coding DNA: TGTGCCAGCAGTCCGACCACCCACAATGAGCAGTTCTTC. Its protein product is CASSPTTHNEQFF.

The rearrangement links TRBV28 to TRBJ1-2; the match to TRBD1 covers 7 bases. Germline values: CDR1 MDHEN, CDR2 SYDVKM. V gave up 2 bases and J gave up 4 bases; unmatched junction bases: 10. This CDR3 is built from 16 residues. The CDR3 DNA sequence: TGTGCCAGCAGTTTACTGACAGGGAGGATGGCCTATGGCTACACCTTC. Protein product: CASSLLTGRMAYGYTF.

The rearrangement links TRBV6-5 to TRBJ2-7; D might be TRBD2 (6 bases). The germline V gene encodes CDR1 MNHEY and CDR2 SVGAGI. This CDR3 has 14 amino acids. V lost 2 bases and J 4 bases, leaving 12 bases between the germline ends. CDR3 residues: CASSYLGTVYEQYF. CDR3 nucleotide sequence: TGTGCCAGCAGTTACCTAGGGACTGTTTACGAGCAGTACTTC.

This clone was detected only once. This sequence joins TRBV6-6 and TRBJ1-2; TRBD1 matches 7 bases. There are 14 residues in the CDR3. V lost 2 bases, J lost 6 bases, and 6 bases stayed unmatched. CDR1 and CDR2 from the germline V gene are MNHNY and SVGAGI (reference sequence). In DNA, the CDR3 is TGTGCCAGCAGTTACCTCGACAGGGAGAATGGCTACACCTTC. It yields the protein CASSYLDRENGYTF.

V usage is TRBV6-5 and J usage is TRBJ2-1; 12 bases map to TRBD2. The CDR3 has 15 residues. Germline values: CDR1 MNHEY, CDR2 SVGAGI. The V and J ends lost 0 bases and 8 bases, in that order; junction bases with no gene match: 2. The chain's CDR3 is CASSYSTSGSDEQFF. The DNA of the CDR3 is TGTGCCAGCAGTTACTCGACTAGCGGGAGTGATGAGCAGTTCTTC.

This clone was found many times. The chain has TRBV7-6 and TRBJ2-1; 7 nucleotides line up with TRBD1. Losses at the gene ends were 4 bases for V and 13 bases for J; bases not matched to a gene: 22. The germline CDR1 and CDR2 sequences are SGHVS and FNYEAQ. The CDR3 spans 17 residues. The CDR3 loop reads CASSSPDRVQFPYDQFF. CDR3 coding DNA: TGTGCCAGCAGCTCCCCAGACAGGGTCCAGTTCCCTTACGATCAGTTCTTC.

To note about this clone: The same CDR3 arises from other DNA sequences in this sample as well. This chain links TRBV29-1 with TRBJ2-1, with 11 bases identical to TRBD2. V lost 7 bases, J lost 4 bases, and 3 bases stayed unmatched. This CDR3 is 13 amino acids long. CDR1 is SQVTM and CDR2 is ANQGSEA in the germline V gene. For the CDR3, the DNA is TGCAGCGCTGGGACTAGCGGTTACAATGAGCAGTTCTTC. It yields the protein CSAGTSGYNEQFF.

The chain carries TRBV28 and TRBJ2-2, with 7 bases fitting TRBD2. The CDR3 spans 16 residues. Unmatched junction bases numbered 15, after V lost 7 bases and J lost 7 bases. The germline CDR1 and CDR2 sequences are MDHEN and SYDVKM. CDR3 loop: CASTIRTSGQYGELFF. CDR3 in DNA: TGTGCCAGCACCATCCGGACTAGTGGCCAATACGGGGAGCTGTTTTTT.

The rearrangement joins TRBV21-1 to TRBJ1-5; no DNA check was done on the table's D call, TRBD1. TRBV21-1 is reported as a pseudogene. The length of the CDR3 is 14 residues. DNA for the CDR3: TGTGCCAGCAGCAAAGGCGCAGGATTTCAGCCCCAGCATTTT. Translated, it gives CASSKGAGFQPQHF.

The chain uses TRBV6-1 and TRBJ2-3, with TRBD2 identical over 7 bases. This CDR3 contains 16 residues. CDR1 and CDR2 from the germline V gene are MNHNS and SASEGT. Losses at the gene ends were 3 bases for V and 7 bases for J; bases not matched to a gene: 13. The CDR3 loop is CASSELLGRRENTQYF. Here the CDR3 DNA reads TGTGCCAGCAGTGAGCTCCTTGGAAGGCGGGAGAATACGCAGTATTTT.

This clone has just a few counts. The V and J genes are TRBV27 and TRBJ2-3; D call uncertain. Germline V gene data show CDR1 as MNHEY and CDR2 as SMNVEV (reference sequence). The CDR3 is 13 residues long. The V end was cut by 3 bases, the J end by 0 bases, with 4 bases between. CDR3 sequence: CASSFPSTDTQYF. CDR3 nucleotide sequence: TGTGCCAGCAGTTTCCCTAGCACAGATACGCAGTATTTT.

In its sample, this clone was seen a few times. The genes are TRBV27 and TRBJ2-3; no definite D call. The V end lost 5 bases, the J end lost 2 bases, and 8 bases lay between the germline ends. The CDR3 consists of 13 residues. Germline lookup yields CDR1 MNHEY and CDR2 SMNVEV (reference sequence). This chain's CDR3 is CASSPGPTDTQYF. Written as DNA, the CDR3 is TGTGCCAGCAGTCCCGGGCCCACAGATACGCAGTATTTT.

The rearrangement joins TRBV10-2 to TRBJ1-1, with D unclear. V lost 6 bases and J lost 8, with 16 bases in between. The germline V gene has CDR1 WSHSY and CDR2 SAAADI. This CDR3 spans 13 amino acids. The CDR3 loop reads CASSPAIWLEAFF. DNA of the CDR3: TGCGCCAGCAGCCCCGCAATTTGGCTGGAAGCTTTCTTT.

This clone was detected once. J is TRBJ1-5 and V is TRBV7-2, with D tentatively TRBD1 (5 bases). Germline CDR1 SGHTA, CDR2 FQGNSA. This CDR3 has 14 residues. V gave up 5 bases and J gave up 3 bases, with 11 bases separating them. The CDR3 bases are TGTGCCAGCAGCCCCCCAGGGCTCAATCAGCCCCAGCATTTT. This encodes CASSPPGLNQPQHF.

This chain uses TRBV7-9 with TRBJ1-1, with D unclear. Trimming stripped 10 bases from V and 1 base from J, with 7 bases between. CDR1 SEHNR and CDR2 FQNEAQ come from the germline V gene (reference sequence). This CDR3 is 11 amino acids long. CDR3 DNA: TGTGCCACAAAGAGGAACACTGAAGCTTTCTTT. It translates to CATKRNTEAFF.

The chain combines TRBV6-4 with TRBJ1-4, with D possibly TRBD1 on 5 matching bases. CDR1 is MRHNA, CDR2 SNTAGT, per germline. V shed 0 bases and J shed 3 bases, with 17 bases lying between them. This CDR3 is 18 amino acids long. As DNA, the CDR3 is TGTGCCAGCAGTGACTCAAAAAACAGGTGGAGAGCTAATGAAAAACTGTTTTTT. This gives the protein CASSDSKNRWRANEKLFF.

The chain carries TRBV28 and TRBJ2-5; TRBD2 matches 10 bases. The V and J ends lost 4 bases and 1 base, in that order; junction bases with no gene match: 9. Germline V gene lookup returns CDR1 MDHEN and CDR2 SYDVKM. This CDR3 is built from 17 residues. The CDR3 nucleotides are TGTGCCAGCAGTTCAGCTAGCGGGAGCCGAATCCAAGAGACCCAGTACTTC. This encodes CASSSASGSRIQETQYF.

The chain is built from TRBV5-5 and TRBJ2-7; 11 bases align to TRBD2. V gave up 4 bases and J gave up 3 bases; unmatched junction bases: 9. The CDR3 is 16 residues long. Germline V CDR1 and CDR2: SGHKS, YYEKEE (reference sequence). The CDR3 DNA is TGTGCCAGCAGCCCCGAGCCCGGGACTAGCGGCTACGAGCAGTACTTC. Translation: CASSPEPGTSGYEQYF.

This sequence joins TRBV7-9 and TRBJ1-1, with D uncertain. Germline V gene data show CDR1 as SEHNR and CDR2 as FQNEAQ (reference sequence). Trimming shortened V by 5 bases and J by 6 bases, and 10 bases separated the two germline ends. The CDR3 sequence is 12 residues long. The CDR3 DNA is TGTGCCAGCAGCGAAGTACGCCCTGAAGCTTTCTTT. This sequence encodes CASSEVRPEAFF.

The J gene is TRBJ2-5, the V gene TRBV18, with 7 bases fitting TRBD2. V was pared by 8 bases and J by 8 bases, with 17 bases of the junction left unmatched. CDR3 length equals 15 residues. CDR1 KGHSH and CDR2 LQKENI come from the germline V gene. The CDR3 is CASGYPTNWGGTQYF. CDR3 bases: TGTGCCAGCGGCTATCCTACCAACTGGGGGGGTACCCAGTACTTC.

This rearrangement joins TRBV21-1 to TRBJ2-3; the table gives TRBD2 as D, unverified against the DNA. TRBV21-1 is labeled a pseudogene. The CDR3 has 17 residues. The CDR3 here is CASGRVGLAASTDTQYF. CDR3 nucleotides: TGTGCCAGCGGGAGGGTTGGACTAGCAGCTAGCACAGATACGCAGTATTTT.

This chain connects TRBV6-1 to TRBJ1-2, with TRBD1 matching 11 bases. Trimming cost V 5 bases and J 2 bases; bases outside gene matches: 10. The V gene's germline CDR1 is MNHNS and CDR2 SASEGT. The CDR3 totals 17 residues. The DNA for the CDR3 is TGTGCCAGCAGTAAAGTACGGGACAGGGGGATCAACTATGGCTACACCTTC. Amino acids: CASSKVRDRGINYGYTF.

The V gene is TRBV5-1, the J gene TRBJ2-7; D is tentatively TRBD1 or TRBD2 (6 bases each). The germline V gene has CDR1 SGHRS and CDR2 YFSETQ. V gave up 0 bases and J gave up 3 bases, with 19 bases separating them. CDR3 length equals 17 residues. CDR3 residues: CASSLAPGWGANYEQYF. DNA of the CDR3: TGCGCCAGCAGCTTGGCCCCGGGGTGGGGGGCGAACTACGAGCAGTACTTC.

This rearrangement joins TRBV30 to TRBJ2-7, with D perhaps given as TRBD1 or TRBD2 (5 bases each). Germline values: CDR1 GTSNPN, CDR2 SVGIG (reference sequence). The germline V and J ends were trimmed by 3 bases and 0 bases, with 9 bases remaining between them. The CDR3 totals 13 residues. The CDR3 DNA is TGTGCCTGGAGCGAGGGGCGCTCCTACGAGCAGTACTTC. The encoded protein is CAWSEGRSYEQYF.

The rearrangement joins TRBV4-1 to TRBJ2-7, with D uncertain. The CDR3 sequence is 17 residues long. The V gene's germline CDR1 is MGHRA and CDR2 YSYEKL. V was cut by 1 base and J by 1 base, with 17 bases left in between. The CDR3 protein is CASSQGFVGSLSYEQYF. The CDR3 DNA sequence: TGCGCCAGCAGCCAAGGATTCGTGGGTTCCCTTTCCTACGAGCAGTACTTC.